In this sample, the clone carrying this T cell receptor beta chain turned up once. The record originates from a study of blood T cell repertoires in COVID-19. Adults between about 18 and 95 years of age took part from 20 to 25 US areas. Cohorts were assigned according to the clinical history that participants reported. In Cohort 3, a recovered donor had either two negative PCRs, clearance, or symptom resolution. Sequencing used immunoSEQ multiplex PCR; TCRdb keeps in-frame clones, though not all of them. The repertoire includes about 250,000 clones, approximately 84% of them detected once, and under 2% sits in the top ten. V shed 8 bases and J shed 0 bases, with 11 bases lying between them. The CDR3 is made up of 14 amino acids. Germline-derived CDR1 and CDR2 are SEHNR and FQNEAQ (reference sequence).

The sample was PBMCs or T cells enriched from blood (not recorded which). This clonotype originated in a man aged 40-49 years who had recovered from COVID-19. This sequence joins TRBV7-9 and TRBJ2-1, with no clear D. The CDR3: CASGTRSSYNEQFF. Here the CDR3 DNA reads TGTGCCAGCGGTACAAGGAGCTCCTACAATGAGCAGTTCTTC.